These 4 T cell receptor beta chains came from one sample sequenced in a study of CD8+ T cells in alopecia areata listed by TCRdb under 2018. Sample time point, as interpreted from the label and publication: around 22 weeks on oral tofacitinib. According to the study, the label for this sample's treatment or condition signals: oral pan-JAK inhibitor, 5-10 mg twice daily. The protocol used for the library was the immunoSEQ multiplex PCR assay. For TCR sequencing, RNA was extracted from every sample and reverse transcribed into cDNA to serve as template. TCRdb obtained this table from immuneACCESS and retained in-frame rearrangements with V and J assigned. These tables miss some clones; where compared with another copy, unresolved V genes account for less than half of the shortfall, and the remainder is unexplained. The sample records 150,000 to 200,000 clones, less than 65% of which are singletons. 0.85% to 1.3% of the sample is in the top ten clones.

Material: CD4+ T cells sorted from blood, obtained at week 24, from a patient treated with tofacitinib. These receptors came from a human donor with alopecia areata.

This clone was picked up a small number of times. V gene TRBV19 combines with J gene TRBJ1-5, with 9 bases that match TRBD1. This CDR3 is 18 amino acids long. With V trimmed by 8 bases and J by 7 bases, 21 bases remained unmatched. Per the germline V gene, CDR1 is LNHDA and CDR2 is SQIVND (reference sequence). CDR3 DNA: TGTGCCAGTCCACTATCCCCTCGCACAGGGGGCTCGTGGCAGCCCCAGCATTTT. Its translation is CASPLSPRTGGSWQPQHF.

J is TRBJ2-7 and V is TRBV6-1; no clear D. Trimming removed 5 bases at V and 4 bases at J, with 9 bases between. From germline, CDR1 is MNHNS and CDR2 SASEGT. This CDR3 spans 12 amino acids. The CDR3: CASSHGYYEQYF. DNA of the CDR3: TGTGCCAGCAGTCACGGATATTACGAGCAGTACTTC.

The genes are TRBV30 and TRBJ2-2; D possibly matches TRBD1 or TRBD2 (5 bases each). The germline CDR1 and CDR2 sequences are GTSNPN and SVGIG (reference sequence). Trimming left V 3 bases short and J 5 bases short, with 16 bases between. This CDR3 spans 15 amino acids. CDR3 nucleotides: TGTGCCTGGAGACCTTCGGGGCGTAGGACCGGGGAGCTGTTTTTT. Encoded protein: CAWRPSGRRTGELFF.

The CDR3 nucleotides are TGTGCCAGCAGTGAGACGTTGTCGCCCGACAGGGGACGGAGCACAGATACGCAGTATTTT. It is translated as CASSETLSPDRGRSTDTQYF. This chain joins TRBV2 and TRBJ2-3, with 8 bases lining up with TRBD1. In germline, CDR1 is SNHLY, CDR2 FYNNEI. The CDR3 consists of 20 residues. V lost 3 bases, J lost 0 bases, and 17 bases stayed unmatched. Filled out from reference TRBV2 and TRBJ2-3, the complete variable domain reads EPEVTQTPSHQVTQMGQEVILRCVPISNHLYFYWYRQILGQKVEFLVSFYNNEISEKSEIFDDQFSVERPDGSNFTLKIRSTKLEDSAMYFCASSETLSPDRGRSTDTQYFGPGTRLTVL.